This T cell receptor beta chain was found in a study of T cells after yellow fever vaccination. This clonotype was found many times. Its target is unknown. TCRdb reanalysed the 5' RACE reads using MiXCR and keeps one entry per CDR3 protein. This sample carries some 400,000 distinct CDR3 sequences, 6.2% of them seen once, and the ten largest clones take 15%. Study-wide findings and caveats: A weaker but faster secondary response was observed, peaking on day 5 versus 15.

The germline V and J ends were trimmed by 3 bases and 6 bases, with 15 bases remaining between them. The CDR3 totals 14 residues. The specimen was PBMCs, collected 5 days after the yellow fever booster vaccination. The chain combines TRBV12-3 or TRBV12-4 with TRBJ2-7, with D tentatively TRBD2 (6 bases). The origin of this receptor is a man aged 25 to 40 who received the YFV17D yellow fever vaccine. The CDR3 spells CASSLPGSRSEQYF. The DNA for the CDR3 is TGTGCCAGCAGTTTGCCCGGGAGTAGGAGCGAGCAGTACTTC.